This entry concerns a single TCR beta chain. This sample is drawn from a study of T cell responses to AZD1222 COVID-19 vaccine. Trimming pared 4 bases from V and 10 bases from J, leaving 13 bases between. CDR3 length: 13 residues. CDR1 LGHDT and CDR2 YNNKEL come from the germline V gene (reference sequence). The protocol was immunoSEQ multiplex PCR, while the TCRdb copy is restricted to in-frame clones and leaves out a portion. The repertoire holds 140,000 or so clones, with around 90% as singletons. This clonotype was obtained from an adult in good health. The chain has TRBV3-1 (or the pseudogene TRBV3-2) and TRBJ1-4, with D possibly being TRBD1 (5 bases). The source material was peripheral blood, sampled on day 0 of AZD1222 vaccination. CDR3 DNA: TGTGCCAGCAGCCTCAGGGAAAAGCGAAAACTGTTTTTT. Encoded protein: CASSLREKRKLFF.